This T cell receptor (beta chain) is from a study of technical replicates of blood from a handful of donors. Assay used: immunoSEQ multiplex PCR; TCRdb lists only in-frame clones, some missing. Of about 84,000 clones in the sample, 97% were seen once. This clone was seen only once. This CDR3 comprises 16 residues. Germline V lookup: CDR1 SGHTS, CDR2 YDEGEE. Trimming cost V 0 bases and J 0 bases, with 10 bases left between them. This chain uses TRBV5-8 with TRBJ1-3; TRBD1 might be the D (5 bases). The source material was T cells isolated from PBMCs. The clonotype was recovered from a human donor in good health. CDR3 region: CASSLDGTYSGNTIYF. Here the CDR3 DNA reads TGTGCCAGCAGCTTGGACGGGACTTACTCTGGAAACACCATATATTTT.